The clone carrying this T cell receptor (beta chain) was counted a few times. What it binds is not known. The source of the sample is a study of T-cell reconstitution after alpha-beta-depleted transplantation in children. The study's findings and limits: The origin of alpha-beta T cells about two months after transplant was reportedly several hundred expanded graft clones. Once a year had passed after transplant, T-cell counts and diversity came mostly from newly produced T cells.

Unique molecular identifiers featured in how the TCRbeta library was prepared. TCRdb fed the PCR reads into MiXCR, producing one record per CDR3 protein. The sample has about 830,000 distinct CDR3 sequences; under 20% are singletons. Trimming took 8 bases from V and 6 from J, leaving 19 bases between them. CDR3 size: 14 residues. This material consisted of PBMCs, mostly from graft donor cells, taken 360 days after TCRalphabeta/CD19-depleted stem cell transplant. This clonotype originated in a male patient between 5 and 17 years old who had a stem cell transplant for acute lymphoblastic leukemia, so the T cells may come from the graft donor. The gene calls are TRBV12-3 or TRBV12-4 and TRBJ1-2; perhaps TRBD1 as D (5 bases). CDR3 protein: CASSLPGGLNGYTF. CDR3 DNA: TGTGCCAGCTCCCTCCCGGGGGGTCTGAATGGCTACACCTTC.